Sequencing of this TCR beta chain was carried out in a study of breast tumors, draining lymph nodes, adjacent tissues. Study findings and constraints: Compared with lymph nodes, tumors were less diverse; compared with nontumor tissue, more.

TCRdb independently ran MiXCR on the multiplex PCR reads; one entry per CDR3 protein. Here the sample spans 70,000 or so distinct CDR3 sequences, 40% to 55% being singletons. At least ten counts were recorded for this clonotype. Its antigen is not known. CDR1 LGHNT and CDR2 FRNRAP come from the germline V gene. The length of the CDR3 is 14 residues. The V end was cut by 0 bases, the J end by 6 bases, with 11 bases between. The source material was breast tumor tissue. The gene calls are TRBV12-5 and TRBJ1-1; D gene ambiguous. This TCR came from a female donor with breast cancer. Some clones in this sample may be carry-over from other donors' samples. The CDR3 protein is CASGLVRARAEAFF. The CDR3 coding sequence is TGTGCTAGTGGTTTGGTACGGGCTAGAGCTGAAGCTTTCTTT.